This T cell receptor beta chain was identified during a study of cytomegalovirus exposure and HLA in healthy donors. About the research overall: The platform used for the approximately 130 validation repertoires matched that of the 666 first-cohort repertoires, a later analysis reported. Notes on the study in general: Across donors, most TCRs were seen rarely, yet some public ones were widespread. TCR clusters originating in the first cohort tended to co-occur in the 100 to 150 validation repertoires, according to a later analysis.

The donors were members of the approximately 130-subject validation cohort (separate from the approximately 670-subject first cohort). The germline V and J ends were trimmed by 5 bases and 10 bases, with 21 bases remaining between them. The V gene's germline CDR1 is SGDLS and CDR2 YYNGEE. The CDR3 runs 14 residues. Profiling relied on immunoSEQ multiplex PCR, and the TCRdb table lists in-frame clones only, not all of them. The sample records roughly 230,000 clones, less than 95% being singletons. Notes on this clone: What it binds is not known.

V and J are TRBV9 and TRBJ1-1; D is uncertain. Sequenced input: PBMCs. The clonotype originates from a woman aged 25-40 years in good health and CMV-seronegative. The CDR3 loop reads CASSPLRGAGGAFF. The CDR3 DNA sequence: TGTGCCAGCAGTCCCCTCCGCGGTGCTGGTGGAGCTTTCTTT.